Sequencing of this T cell receptor beta chain was carried out in a study of T cell changes during pregnancy in multiple sclerosis. The data were produced by immunoSEQ multiplex PCR, yet TCRdb's version contains in-frame clones alone and is incomplete. The profile shows tens of thousands of clones, around 92% of them singletons. The CDR3 sequence is 18 residues long. This sequence originates from a female donor in good health, enrolled as a control in a pregnancy study. The V gene is TRBV12-2, the J gene TRBJ2-7; the table's D call, TRBD2, has no DNA check behind it. TRBV12-2 is given as a pseudogene. Sequenced here: peripheral blood, sampled in the third trimester of pregnancy. The CDR3 nucleotides are TGTGCAAGTCGCTTAATCATGAGAGGGAGTAGCCAATCCTACGAGCAGTACTTC. It encodes CASRLIMRGSSQSYEQYF.